These T cell receptor beta chains were read from a single sample in a study of blood T cells in healthy people across ages. One entry per CDR3 protein, called by TCRdb with MiXCR from the 5' RACE reads. The repertoire holds hundreds of thousands of distinct CDR3 sequences, with nearly 60% as singletons. Sequencing was done on a sample of blood. Receptors originate from a young man in good health. The CDR3 runs from the conserved cysteine through the conserved F or W. A D gene is named only where the DNA matches it firmly. The size of a clone is reported for some rows only, either as once, few or many, or as a class for expanded clones.

>TRBD1|TRBV20-1|few|TRBJ1-1
CSALQGGNTEAFF
TGCAGTGCGCTCCAGGGGGGGAACACTGAAGCTTTCTTT
>.|TRBV6-2/TRBV6-3|.|TRBJ2-6
CASSRVGANVLTF
TGTGCCAGCAGCCGTGTCGGGGCCAACGTCCTGACTTTC
>TRBD1|TRBV7-6|few|TRBJ2-5
CASSRYRGWETQYF
TGTGCCAGCAGCCGTTACAGGGGGTGGGAGACCCAGTACTTC
>.|TRBV18|.|TRBJ2-1
CASSLFQVGNYNEQFF
TGTGCCAGCTCACTTTTCCAAGTGGGTAACTACAATGAGCAGTTCTTC
>.|TRBV20-1|.|TRBJ1-1
CSAPRRGNTEAFF
TGCAGTGCTCCGAGACGGGGAAACACTGAAGCTTTCTTT
>TRBD2|TRBV18|.|TRBJ2-7
CASSLSQRGDSYEQYF
TGTGCCAGCTCACTCTCGCAGCGGGGGGACTCCTACGAGCAGTACTTC
>TRBD1|TRBV12-3/TRBV12-4|.|TRBJ1-2
CASSFSGQGNSGYTF
TGTGCCAGCAGTTTTAGTGGACAGGGGAACAGTGGCTACACCTTC
>.|TRBV15|.|TRBJ2-5
CATSRDLRETQYF
TGTGCCACCAGCAGAGACCTAAGGGAGACCCAGTACTTC
>.|TRBV29-1|few|TRBJ1-2
CSAEDSYGYTF
TGCAGCGCCGAGGACAGCTATGGCTACACCTTC
>TRBD2|TRBV6-5|.|TRBJ2-5
CASRRLAGGGMETQYF
TGTGCCAGCAGGAGACTAGCGGGGGGCGGGATGGAGACCCAGTACTTC
>.|TRBV20-1|.|TRBJ2-7
CSAPTSLGRYEQYF
TGCAGTGCTCCAACTAGCCTAGGTCGCTACGAGCAGTACTTC
>.|TRBV6-5|few|TRBJ1-1
CASSYAGPNTEAFF
TGTGCCAGCAGTTACGCAGGGCCGAACACTGAAGCTTTCTTT
>.|TRBV6-5|.|TRBJ1-1
CASSYSRGEAFF
TGTGCCAGCAGTTACTCCCGGGGTGAAGCTTTCTTT
>TRBD1|TRBV20-1|.|TRBJ2-4
CSATGTGAGKNIQYF
TGCAGTGCTACCGGGACAGGGGCCGGCAAAAACATTCAGTACTTC
>.|TRBV9|.|TRBJ2-7
CASSVVPGRIYEQYF
TGTGCCAGCAGCGTAGTACCTGGTCGTATCTACGAGCAGTACTTC
>.|TRBV6-5|.|TRBJ1-6
CASRSGSSYNSPLHF
TGTGCCAGCAGAAGTGGGAGCTCCTATAATTCACCCCTCCACTTT
>TRBD1|TRBV4-3|.|TRBJ2-7
CASSHNRGDYEQYF
TGCGCCAGCAGCCACAACAGGGGCGACTACGAGCAGTACTTC
>TRBD1|TRBV12-3/TRBV12-4|few|TRBJ2-7
CASTDRGLYEQYF
TGTGCCAGCACGGACAGGGGTCTCTACGAGCAGTACTTC
>.|TRBV20-1|.|TRBJ2-1
CSAGKVEEQFF
TGCAGTGCGGGGAAAGTGGAGGAGCAGTTCTTC
>.|TRBV3-1|.|TRBJ2-3
CASSRGQLADTQYF
TGTGCCAGCAGCCGCGGGCAACTGGCAGATACGCAGTATTTT
>TRBD1|TRBV29-1|.|TRBJ2-1
CSTADRGYNEQFF
TGCAGCACCGCCGACAGGGGCTACAATGAGCAGTTCTTC
>.|TRBV20-1|.|TRBJ2-5
CSASSPGLARSETQYF
TGCAGTGCTAGCAGCCCGGGGCTAGCGAGGTCGGAGACCCAGTACTTC
>TRBD2|TRBV5-6|.|TRBJ2-1
CASRSGNAYNEQFF
TGTGCCAGCAGAAGCGGGAATGCCTACAATGAGCAGTTCTTC
>.|TRBV19|.|TRBJ1-2
CASSIGIFSTF
TGTGCCAGTAGTATAGGTATCTTCTCCACCTTC
>.|TRBV7-2|.|TRBJ2-5
CASSKKGAETQYF
TGTGCCAGCAGCAAAAAGGGAGCAGAGACCCAGTACTTC
>.|TRBV6-5|.|TRBJ2-3
CASSWSGRSTDTQYF
TGTGCCAGCAGTTGGTCGGGTCGGTCCACAGATACGCAGTATTTT
>TRBD2|TRBV2|.|TRBJ2-1
CASSRASGIGNGQFF
TGTGCCAGCAGTAGGGCTAGCGGGATCGGCAATGGGCAGTTCTTC
>TRBD2|TRBV7-3|.|TRBJ2-5
CASSLMPNGLAVYDQYF
TGTGCCAGCAGCTTAATGCCGAACGGACTAGCGGTGTACGACCAGTACTTC
>.|TRBV12-3/TRBV12-4|.|TRBJ2-6
CASSLRGALDVLTF
TGTGCCAGCAGTTTACGGGGGGCCTTGGACGTCCTGACTTTC
>TRBD1|TRBV6-5|.|TRBJ1-2
CASSSTTGDSYGYTF
TGTGCCAGCAGTTCCACGACAGGGGATTCCTATGGCTACACCTTC
>.|TRBV6-1|.|TRBJ2-1
CASSEGNSYYNEQFF
TGTGCCAGCAGTGAAGGTAATAGTTACTACAATGAGCAGTTCTTC
>.|TRBV20-1|.|TRBJ2-3
CALGPGEHTDTQYF
TGTGCCCTTGGACCCGGGGAGCACACAGATACGCAGTATTTT
>.|TRBV29-1|.|TRBJ1-2
CSVDTDGGLGYTF
TGCAGCGTTGATACTGACGGGGGATTGGGCTACACCTTC
>TRBD1|TRBV29-1|few|TRBJ2-1
CSVRTGGDEQFF
TGCAGCGTTAGGACAGGGGGTGATGAGCAGTTCTTC
>TRBD1|TRBV20-1|once|TRBJ2-5
CSAKTTGGETQYF
TGCAGTGCTAAAACGACAGGGGGAGAGACCCAGTACTTC
>.|TRBV12-3/TRBV12-4|.|TRBJ1-2
CASSPRSRDNTGYTF
TGTGCCAGCAGCCCTAGGTCCAGGGATAACACTGGCTACACCTTC
>TRBD1|TRBV7-9|.|TRBJ2-5
CASSLPGQSRETQYF
TGTGCCAGCAGCTTACCGGGACAGTCGAGGGAGACCCAGTACTTC
>.|TRBV7-9|.|TRBJ1-5
CASSLALGPTGKNQPQHF
TGTGCCAGCAGCTTAGCGCTAGGGCCTACGGGGAAAAATCAGCCCCAGCATTTT
>.|TRBV24-1|.|TRBJ2-1
CATSAIWGEQFF
TGTGCCACCAGTGCAATATGGGGTGAGCAGTTCTTC
>.|TRBV12-3/TRBV12-4|few|TRBJ2-1
CASCELSSYNEQFF
TGTGCCAGCTGTGAGCTCAGCTCCTACAATGAGCAGTTCTTC
>.|TRBV4-3|.|TRBJ2-7
CASSQDIGDYEQYF
TGCGCCAGCAGCCAAGATATCGGGGACTACGAGCAGTACTTC
>TRBD2|TRBV28|few|TRBJ2-1
CASSSGTISYNEQFF
TGTGCCAGCAGTAGCGGGACTATCTCCTACAATGAGCAGTTCTTC
>.|TRBV20-1|.|TRBJ2-7
CSATPFAVTVSYEQYF
TGCAGTGCTACCCCATTCGCCGTGACCGTCTCCTACGAGCAGTACTTC
>.|TRBV5-1|few|TRBJ2-7
CASSTPYSYEQYF
TGCGCCAGCAGCACGCCGTACTCCTACGAGCAGTACTTC
>TRBD2|TRBV7-9|few|TRBJ2-7
CVLSGDLAYEQYF
TGTGTCCTAAGCGGGGACCTAGCCTACGAGCAGTACTTC
>TRBD1|TRBV20-1|.|TRBJ1-2
CSARDRDRYFYGYTF
TGCAGTGCTAGAGATAGGGACAGATATTTCTATGGCTACACCTTC